One T cell receptor (beta chain) is described in this entry. Its antigen is currently unknown. This sample was taken from a study of T cell responses to AZD1222 COVID-19 vaccine. The table came from immunoSEQ multiplex PCR; TCRdb's copy has only in-frame clones and leaves some out. This table has 100,000 to 150,000 clones, around 86% appearing once. Study outcomes and limitations: White British ancestry dominated among donors, who included more females, and clonal diversity was possibly underestimated.

This CDR3 is 14 amino acids long. Trimming stripped 2 bases from V and 8 bases from J, with 12 bases between. Germline assignment: CDR1 LNHDA and CDR2 SQIVND (reference sequence). The sample was peripheral blood, taken on day 0 of AZD1222 vaccination. The receptor's source is an adult in good health. V gene TRBV19 combines with J gene TRBJ1-4; no definite D call. The CDR3 loop reads CASSISGKVEKLFF. CDR3 sequence (DNA): TGTGCCAGTAGTATAAGTGGTAAGGTGGAAAAACTGTTTTTT.